Presented here are 27 T cell receptor beta chains from one specimen sequenced in a study of blood T cell repertoires in COVID-19. TCRdb's copy holds only in-frame clones and misses some; the assay was immunoSEQ multiplex PCR. The sample holds about 120,000 clones, around 79% seen once. Input material: peripheral blood. These receptors were collected from a man between 65 and 85 years old with acute or convalescent COVID-19.

J is TRBJ2-2 and V is TRBV7-3, with 10 positions matching TRBD2. Germline V gene sequence: CDR1 SGHTA, CDR2 FQGTGA. This CDR3 has 18 amino acids. V dropped 1 base and J dropped 0; count of bases not matched to a gene: 5. In nucleotides, the CDR3 is TGTGCCAGCAGCTTAAGCCTAGCGGGGGTTGCGAACACCGGGGAGCTGTTTTTT. It codes for CASSLSLAGVANTGELFF.

This clone was observed a few times. The chain is built from TRBV6-6 and TRBJ2-1, with TRBD1 identical over 8 bases. This CDR3 has 15 amino acids. CDR1 is MNHNY and CDR2 is SVGAGI in the germline V gene (reference sequence). With 6 bases clipped from V and 6 bases from J, the junction kept 10 bases outside the gene matches. CDR3 in amino acids: CASSQPGQESNEQFF. In nucleotides, the CDR3 is TGTGCCAGCAGCCAACCGGGACAGGAGTCCAATGAGCAGTTCTTC.

The chain employs TRBV20-1 and TRBJ1-1; the D is unclear. Germline CDR1 is DFQATT and CDR2 is SNEGSKA (reference sequence). Trimming removed 2 bases at V and 8 bases at J, with 9 bases between. This CDR3 spans 11 amino acids. CDR3 coding DNA: TGCAGTGCTAGATCCGGGTTCGAAGCTTTCTTT. Translation: CSARSGFEAFF.

This clone was counted many times. This chain uses TRBV19 with TRBJ1-1; 11 bases line up with TRBD1. CDR3 size: 18 residues. V trimming: 10 bases; J trimming: 11 bases; junction bases outside the gene matches: 27. Germline V gene data show CDR1 as LNHDA and CDR2 as SQIVND (reference sequence). The CDR3 DNA reads TGTGCCACCCAGCCGGGACAGGGGGTATTTTTCCGGGAATCGCGGGCTTTCTTT. It encodes CATQPGQGVFFRESRAFF.

This clone was found once. The gene calls are TRBV6-2 or TRBV6-3 and TRBJ2-5; a possible D gene is TRBD2 (5 bases). V was cut by 5 bases and J by 7 bases, with 14 bases left in between. Germline V gives CDR1 MNHEY, CDR2 SVGEGT. The CDR3 has 13 amino acids. As DNA, the CDR3 is TGTGCCAGCAGTCTCGATTCCGGGGTGACCCAGTACTTC. It yields the protein CASSLDSGVTQYF.

This rearrangement joins TRBV18 to TRBJ2-3; 9 bases are shared with TRBD2. The CDR3 has 14 residues. Germline assignment: CDR1 KGHSH and CDR2 LQKENI. J gave up 7 bases and V 3 bases, and 5 bases lay outside the gene matches. CDR3 nucleotides: TGTGCCAGCTCACCCGGCGGGGGGGCCCATACGCAGTATTTT. Translated: CASSPGGGAHTQYF. Variable domain in full (rest from reference TRBV18 and TRBJ2-3): NAGVMQNPRHLVRRRGQEARLRCSPMKGHSHVYWYRQLPEEGLKFMVYLQKENIIDESGMPKERFSAEFPKEGPSILRIQQVVRGDSAAYFCASSPGGGAHTQYFGPGTRLTVL.

This chain uses TRBV4-2 with TRBJ2-3, with 9 bases lining up with TRBD2. V trimming: 4 bases; J trimming: 3 bases; junction bases outside the gene matches: 8. Germline CDR1 and CDR2: LGHNA and YNFKEQ. This CDR3 comprises 16 residues. The CDR3 is CASSPLGSGGTDTQYF. The CDR3 DNA reads as TGTGCCAGCAGCCCCCTGGGTAGCGGGGGAACAGATACGCAGTATTTT.

The chain couples TRBV7-3 to TRBJ2-3, with D perhaps matching TRBD1 (7 bases). The V gene lost 4 bases and the J gene lost 5 bases, with 19 bases spanning the gap. CDR1 and CDR2 from the germline V gene are SGHTA and FQGTGA. CDR3 size: 16 residues. The CDR3 DNA is TGTGCCAGCAGCTCAACAGGGGAGGCCTGGGAAGATACGCAGTATTTT. Residues: CASSSTGEAWEDTQYF.

The genes are TRBV10-3 and TRBJ1-1; possible D gene TRBD1, 5 bases. CDR3 length equals 16 residues. Germline CDR1 is ENHRY and CDR2 is SYGVKD. V shed 10 bases and J shed 5 bases, with 26 bases lying between them. As DNA, the CDR3 is TGTGCCAGTTCTTCACTCCAGGGAGTCCGGGGGACTGAAGCTTTCTTT. Its protein is CASSSLQGVRGTEAFF.

This rearrangement joins TRBV5-1 to TRBJ1-1, with 7 positions matching TRBD1. The CDR3 is made up of 15 amino acids. The junction had 9 bases not matched to a gene; V was cut back by 4 bases and J by 3 bases. From germline, CDR1 is SGHRS and CDR2 YFSETQ. This chain's CDR3 is CASSPRTGADTEAFF. In nucleotides, the CDR3 is TGCGCCAGCAGCCCCCGGACAGGAGCGGACACTGAAGCTTTCTTT.

Many counts were recorded for this clone. V and J are TRBV2 and TRBJ1-5, with 8 bases lining up with TRBD1. The CDR3 has 14 amino acids. Germline V CDR1 and CDR2: SNHLY, FYNNEI. V trimming: 6 bases; J trimming: 5 bases; junction bases outside the gene matches: 6. The CDR3 is CASSGTGADQPQHF. DNA of the CDR3: TGTGCCAGCAGCGGGACAGGCGCCGATCAGCCCCAGCATTTT.

The chain carries TRBV6-5 and TRBJ1-5; D is unresolved. Germline assignment: CDR1 MNHEY and CDR2 SVGAGI. The CDR3 is made up of 15 amino acids. Trimming took off 6 bases at V and 1 base at J, with 13 bases between the two ends. CDR3 nucleotides: TGTGCCAGCAGGGAGGGAGGACTGAGCAATCAGCCCCAGCATTTT. This codes for CASREGGLSNQPQHF.

The CDR3 nucleotides read TGCGCCAGCAGCCCGCGGACTAGCGGGGGTTCTTACAATGAGCAGTTCTTC. Protein: CASSPRTSGGSYNEQFF. The chain joins TRBV5-1 to TRBJ2-1; 13 nucleotides line up with TRBD2. The V gene's germline CDR1 is SGHRS and CDR2 YFSETQ. CDR3 length: 17 amino acids. Losses at the gene ends were 4 bases for V and 4 bases for J; bases not matched to a gene: 8.

J is TRBJ2-5 and V is TRBV18, with D possibly matching TRBD1 (6 bases). V was clipped by 3 bases and J by 2 bases, with 13 bases between them. The CDR3 is 15 residues long. Germline CDR1 reads KGHSH; CDR2 reads LQKENI. Here the CDR3 DNA reads TGTGCCAGCTCACCTCAGGCAGGGGTTCAAGAGACCCAGTACTTC. Translating it yields CASSPQAGVQETQYF.

This clone was seen once. V is TRBV6-5 and J is TRBJ1-1; perhaps TRBD1 as D (5 bases). The germline gives CDR1 MNHEY, CDR2 SVGAGI. The CDR3 is made up of 13 amino acids. The V end lost 5 bases, the J end lost 0 bases, and 7 bases lay between the germline ends. This CDR3 is CASSTTVNTEAFF. In DNA form, the CDR3 reads TGTGCCAGCAGTACGACAGTGAACACTGAAGCTTTCTTT.

CDR3 in amino acids: CASRPVSSYEQYF. CDR3 nucleotides: TGCGCCAGCAGGCCGGTGAGCTCCTACGAGCAGTACTTC. This rearrangement joins TRBV10-1 to TRBJ2-7; no clear D gene. V was shortened by 6 bases and J by 0 bases, with 9 bases between the two germline ends. CDR1 is WNHNN, CDR2 SYGVQD, per germline (reference sequence). The CDR3 spans 13 residues.

The V call is TRBV9, the J call TRBJ1-2, with 7 nucleotides matching TRBD1. V lost 2 bases, J lost 6 bases, and 7 bases stayed unmatched. Germline assignment: CDR1 SGDLS and CDR2 YYNGEE. This CDR3 contains 14 residues. The CDR3 region is CASSVAAQGNGYTF. Here the CDR3 DNA reads TGTGCCAGCAGCGTCGCGGCACAGGGGAATGGCTACACCTTC.

J is TRBJ1-3 and V is TRBV12-5, with 9 bases that match TRBD1. The length of the CDR3 is 17 residues. CDR1 and CDR2 from the germline V gene are LGHNT and FRNRAP. V trimming: 1 base; J trimming: 4 bases; junction bases outside the gene matches: 8. The CDR3 protein is CASGLAGTGLRGNTIYF. The CDR3 DNA reads TGTGCTAGTGGTTTGGCCGGGACAGGGTTGCGCGGAAACACCATATATTTT.

The J gene is TRBJ1-2, the V gene TRBV7-8; 7 nucleotides align to TRBD1. Per the germline V gene, CDR1 is SGHVS and CDR2 is FQNEAQ. The trim removed 1 base at V and 5 bases at J, leaving 10 bases unmatched. This CDR3 comprises 16 residues. DNA for the CDR3: TGTGCCAGCAGCTTAGAAGGGGTCGGGACAGCATATGGCTACACCTTC. It yields the protein CASSLEGVGTAYGYTF.

The J gene is TRBJ2-7, the V gene TRBV15; D is ambiguous. The CDR3 sequence is 14 residues long. Germline V lookup: CDR1 LNHNV, CDR2 YYDKDF (reference sequence). V lost 0 bases to trimming and J lost 3 bases, with 9 bases between them. CDR3 sequence reads: CATSRERDYYEQYF. As DNA, the CDR3 is TGTGCCACCAGCAGAGAGAGAGATTACTACGAGCAGTACTTC.

The chain combines TRBV5-4 with TRBJ2-7; 11 positions agree with TRBD1. This CDR3 region has 15 residues. Germline trimming cut 7 bases from V and 1 base from J; bases unmatched to any gene: 7. The germline CDR1 and CDR2 sequences are SGHNT and YYREEE (reference sequence). The DNA for the CDR3 is TGTGCCAGCTGGACAGGGGGCTCCTCGTCCTACGAGCAGTACTTC. It codes for CASWTGGSSSYEQYF.

The genes are TRBV5-1 and TRBJ1-3, with a tentative D call TRBD1 (5 bases). The germline gives CDR1 SGHRS, CDR2 YFSETQ. The CDR3 totals 15 residues. Trimming shortened V by 1 base and J by 0 bases, and 8 bases separated the two germline ends. CDR3 sequence (DNA): TGCGCCAGCAGCTTGAGGGGTAACTCTGGAAACACCATATATTTT. This sequence encodes CASSLRGNSGNTIYF.

This clone was seen more than once but under ten times. This chain joins TRBV7-8 and TRBJ1-2, with TRBD1 identical over 7 bases. The trim removed 0 bases at V and 4 bases at J, leaving 2 bases unmatched. This CDR3 has 14 residues. Germline assignment: CDR1 SGHVS and CDR2 FQNEAQ. The CDR3 sequence is CASSLARDSYGYTF. The CDR3 nucleotides read TGTGCCAGCAGCTTAGCCCGGGACAGCTATGGCTACACCTTC. Together with reference TRBV7-8 and TRBJ1-2, the CDR3 gives the full variable domain: GAGVSQSPRYKVAKRGQDVALRCDPISGHVSLFWYQQALGQGPEFLTYFQNEAQLDKSGLPSDRFFAERPEGSVSTLKIQRTQQEDSAVYLCASSLARDSYGYTFGSGTRLTVV.

As DNA, the CDR3 is TGCGCCAGCAGCACACAGGGGGCCGGTCGGTACGAGCAGTACTTC. Translating gives CASSTQGAGRYEQYF. The chain recombines TRBV5-1 with TRBJ2-7, with 9 bases that match TRBD1. In germline, CDR1 is SGHRS, CDR2 YFSETQ. Germline trimming cut 4 bases from V and 4 bases from J; bases unmatched to any gene: 9. The CDR3 has 15 residues.

J is TRBJ2-3 and V is TRBV5-1; 7 bases align to TRBD2. The J segment lost 6 bases and the V segment lost 6 bases, leaving 13 bases of the junction unmatched. Germline lookup yields CDR1 SGHRS and CDR2 YFSETQ. The CDR3 contains 15 residues. CDR3 coding DNA: TGCGCCAGCAAAGAAGCGGGGATCGACGTTGATACGCAGTATTTT. It is translated as CASKEAGIDVDTQYF.

V is TRBV7-2 and J is TRBJ2-1, with 11 bases fitting TRBD2. The germline CDR1 and CDR2 sequences are SGHTA and FQGNSA. The CDR3 runs 15 residues. Trimming took 2 bases from V and 15 from J; bases not matched to a gene: 12. CDR3 residues: CASSLRGTSGGVAFF. CDR3 nucleotide sequence: TGTGCCAGCAGCTTAAGGGGGACTAGCGGAGGAGTGGCGTTCTTC.

The CDR3 sequence is CATSDVSRGEQYF. The CDR3 bases are TGTGCCACCAGTGATGTAAGCCGGGGCGAGCAGTACTTC. The gene calls are TRBV24-1 and TRBJ2-7; weak D call: TRBD2 (5 bases). The CDR3 is made up of 13 amino acids. From germline, CDR1 is KGHDR and CDR2 SFDVKD. Trimming pared 3 bases from V and 6 bases from J, leaving 11 bases between.